The clone carrying this TCR beta chain was picked up one time. Trimming removed 6 bases at V and 4 bases at J, with 12 bases between. This CDR3 region has 13 residues. From germline, CDR1 is MNHEY and CDR2 SVGAGI. Original processing notes: Amplification with reference gene primers provided the estimates of nucleated cell counts. Sequencing was performed with immunoSEQ multiplex PCR; in TCRdb, only in-frame clones are kept and a portion is missing. The V and J calls and clone size were taken over from that table, and D and trimming were inferred from the DNA. The sample contains about 190,000 clones, about 84% of which appear only once. This sample stems from a study of blood T cell repertoires in COVID-19. Background on the study: Acute and convalescent COVID-19 specimens originated in the United States, Italy and Spain.

This clonotype originated in a woman in her thirties with acute or convalescent COVID-19. The specimen was peripheral blood. The chain combines TRBV6-5 with TRBJ1-1; D is ambiguous. CDR3 protein: CASRQQRGTEAFF. The CDR3 nucleotides are TGTGCCAGCAGACAACAAAGAGGCACTGAAGCTTTCTTT.